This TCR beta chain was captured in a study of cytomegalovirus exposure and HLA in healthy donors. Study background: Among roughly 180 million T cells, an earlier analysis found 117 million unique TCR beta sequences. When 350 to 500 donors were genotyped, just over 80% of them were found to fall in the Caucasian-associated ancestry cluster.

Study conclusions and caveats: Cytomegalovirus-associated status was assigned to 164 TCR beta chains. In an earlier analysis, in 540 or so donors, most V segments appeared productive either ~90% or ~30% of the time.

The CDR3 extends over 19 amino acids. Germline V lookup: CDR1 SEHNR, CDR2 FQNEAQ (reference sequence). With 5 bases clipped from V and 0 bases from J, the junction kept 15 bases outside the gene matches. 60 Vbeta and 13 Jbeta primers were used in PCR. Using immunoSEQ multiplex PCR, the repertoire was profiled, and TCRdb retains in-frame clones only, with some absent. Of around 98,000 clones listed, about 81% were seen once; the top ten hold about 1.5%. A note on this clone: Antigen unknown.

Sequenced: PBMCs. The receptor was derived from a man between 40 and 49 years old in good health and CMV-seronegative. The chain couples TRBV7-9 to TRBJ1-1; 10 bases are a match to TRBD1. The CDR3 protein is CASSPTDRGTQFMNTEAFF. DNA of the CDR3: TGTGCCAGCAGCCCCACGGACAGGGGGACGCAATTCATGAACACTGAAGCTTTCTTT. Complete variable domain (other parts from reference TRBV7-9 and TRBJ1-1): DTGVSQNPRHKITKRGQNVTFRCDPISEHNRLYWYRQTLGQGPEFLTYFQNEAQLEKSRLLSDRFSAERPKGSFSTLEIQRTEQGDSAMYLCASSPTDRGTQFMNTEAFFGQGTRLTVV.